The 11 T cell receptor beta chains presented below share a single source sample, sequenced in a study of T-cell reconstitution after alpha-beta-depleted transplantation in children. Unique molecular identifiers were incorporated into the prepared TCRbeta library. One entry per CDR3 protein, called by TCRdb with MiXCR from the PCR reads. Of some 240,000 distinct CDR3 sequences in the sample, about 9.6% were seen once. Sequencing was performed on PBMCs from the stem cell graft donor, taken from the stem cell graft. Receptor source: a human donor who donated a stem cell graft to a child with SCID.

This clonotype was detected ten times or more. The chain recombines TRBV5-1 with TRBJ2-1; 15 bases line up with TRBD2. CDR3 length: 17 amino acids. Germline lookup yields CDR1 SGHRS and CDR2 YFSETQ. V was pared by 4 bases and J by 4 bases, with 6 bases of the junction left unmatched. In DNA form, the CDR3 reads TGCGCCAGCAGCCCACCCGGGACTAGCGGGGGGTACAATGAGCAGTTCTTC. It encodes CASSPPGTSGGYNEQFF.

This clonotype was detected ten times or more. The rearrangement joins TRBV29-1 to TRBJ2-1; maybe TRBD2 (7 bases). Germline lookup yields CDR1 SQVTM and CDR2 ANQGSEA. The V gene lost 1 base and the J gene lost 5 bases, with 18 bases spanning the gap. The CDR3 has 16 amino acids. The CDR3 sequence: CSVEGAGALPHNEQFF. CDR3 in DNA: TGCAGCGTTGAAGGGGCGGGGGCCCTGCCCCACAATGAGCAGTTCTTC.

This clonotype was observed many times. This chain connects TRBV5-6 to TRBJ1-5, with 7 bases aligning to TRBD1. Germline assignment: CDR1 SGHDT and CDR2 YYEEEE. Trimming at V came to 2 bases and at J to 3 bases, leaving 14 bases not matched to a gene. The CDR3 is 18 residues long. The DNA for the CDR3 is TGTGCCAGCAGCTTACGTAGAACAGGGGCCGCGTCCAATCAGCCCCAGCATTTT. Translating it yields CASSLRRTGAASNQPQHF.

This clonotype was recorded at least ten times. The chain uses TRBV12-3 or TRBV12-4 and TRBJ2-1; perhaps TRBD2 as D (5 bases). This CDR3 is built from 13 residues. The V gene lost 3 bases and the J gene lost 4 bases, with 7 bases spanning the gap. CDR3 amino acids: CASSFSGYNEQFF. The CDR3 coding sequence is TGTGCCAGCAGTTTTTCGGGGTACAATGAGCAGTTCTTC.

This clonotype was picked up many times. The chain is built from TRBV12-3 or TRBV12-4 and TRBJ1-2, with D possibly being TRBD1 (5 bases). V was clipped by 6 bases and J by 2 bases, with 13 bases between them. The CDR3 covers 14 residues. CDR3 loop: CASSPHPGNYGYTF. The DNA of the CDR3 is TGTGCCAGCAGCCCCCACCCAGGGAACTATGGCTACACCTTC.

This clonotype was picked up many times. The rearrangement uses TRBV27 and TRBJ1-6; possibly TRBD1 for D (5 bases). The CDR3 consists of 15 residues. Germline loops: CDR1 MNHEY, CDR2 SMNVEV (reference sequence). V was shortened by 6 bases and J by 7 bases, with 16 bases between the two germline ends. In nucleotides, the CDR3 is TGTGCCAGCAGCCCTTCCGGGACGAACAATTCACCCCTCCACTTT. Translating gives CASSPSGTNNSPLHF.

This clonotype was observed a handful of times. The V gene is TRBV2, the J gene TRBJ2-5, with a weak D call TRBD1 (7 bases). There are 15 residues in the CDR3. V was clipped by 8 bases and J by 3 bases, with 19 bases between them. CDR1 and CDR2 from the germline V gene are SNHLY and FYNNEI. CDR3 amino acids: CASLGFRGVEETQYF. CDR3 DNA sequence: TGTGCCAGCCTAGGGTTCAGGGGGGTGGAAGAGACCCAGTACTTC.

This clonotype was counted at least ten times. For the CDR3, the DNA is TGTGCCAGCAGCCAAAGTTCGGGGACTGAAGCTTTCTTT. Translated: CASSQSSGTEAFF. The V call is TRBV3-1, the J call TRBJ1-1; D remains ambiguous. The CDR3 extends over 13 amino acids. Germline CDR1 is LGHDT and CDR2 is YNNKEL (reference sequence). Trimming shortened V by 2 bases and J by 5 bases, and 9 bases separated the two germline ends.

In this sample, this clonotype turned up many times. The CDR3 DNA is TGTGCCAGCAGGGGATATGGCAATCAGCCCCAGCATTTT. Amino acid sequence: CASRGYGNQPQHF. This rearrangement joins TRBV12-3 or TRBV12-4 to TRBJ1-5; D ambiguous. Trimming shortened V by 6 bases and J by 2 bases, and 8 bases separated the two germline ends. This CDR3 region has 13 residues.

This sequence joins TRBV18 and TRBJ1-2; 8 bases fit TRBD1. Germline CDR1 is KGHSH and CDR2 is LQKENI. V lost 0 bases and J lost 12; bases outside the gene matches: 15. This CDR3 comprises 16 residues. This chain's CDR3 is CASSPPPSTGVGGDTF. Written as DNA, the CDR3 is TGTGCCAGCTCACCACCTCCTTCGACAGGGGTGGGCGGCGACACCTTC.

This clonotype was counted a few times. The chain joins TRBV9 to TRBJ1-2; tentative D call: TRBD1 (5 bases). The CDR3 sequence is 14 residues long. CDR1 and CDR2 (germline): SGDLS, YYNGEE. V lost 6 bases and J 8 bases, leaving 20 bases between the germline ends. CDR3 coding DNA: TGTGCCAGCACCCCTGGCGGGGCTCTGGAAGGCTACACCTTC. This sequence encodes CASTPGGALEGYTF.